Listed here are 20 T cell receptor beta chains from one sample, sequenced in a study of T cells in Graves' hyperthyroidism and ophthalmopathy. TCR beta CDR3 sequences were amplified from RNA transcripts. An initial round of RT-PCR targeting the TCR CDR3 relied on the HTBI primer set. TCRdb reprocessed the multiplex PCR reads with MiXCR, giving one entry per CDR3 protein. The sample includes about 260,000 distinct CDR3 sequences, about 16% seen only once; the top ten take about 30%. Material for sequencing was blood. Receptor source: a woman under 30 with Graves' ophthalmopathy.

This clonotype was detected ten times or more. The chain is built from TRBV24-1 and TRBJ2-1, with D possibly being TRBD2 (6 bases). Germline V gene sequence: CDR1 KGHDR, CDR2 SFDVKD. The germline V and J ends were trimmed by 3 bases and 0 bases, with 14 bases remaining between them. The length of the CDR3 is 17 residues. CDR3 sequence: CATSDIPLRGSYNEQFF. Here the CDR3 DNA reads TGTGCCACCAGTGATATCCCGTTGCGGGGCTCCTACAATGAGCAGTTCTTC.

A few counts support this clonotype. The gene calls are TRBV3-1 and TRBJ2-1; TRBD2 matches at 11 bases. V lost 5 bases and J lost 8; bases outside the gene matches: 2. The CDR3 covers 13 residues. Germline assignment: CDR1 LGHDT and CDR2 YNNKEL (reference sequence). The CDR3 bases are TGTGCCAGCAGCGCTAGCGGGAGGTATGAGCAGTTCTTC. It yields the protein CASSASGRYEQFF.

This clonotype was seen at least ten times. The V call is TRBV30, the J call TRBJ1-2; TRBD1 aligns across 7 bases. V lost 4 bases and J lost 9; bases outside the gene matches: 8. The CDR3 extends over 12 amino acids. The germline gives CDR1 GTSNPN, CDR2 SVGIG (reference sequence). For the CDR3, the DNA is TGTGCCTGGACCTACCCAGGGGGAAGCTACACCTTC. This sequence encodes CAWTYPGGSYTF.

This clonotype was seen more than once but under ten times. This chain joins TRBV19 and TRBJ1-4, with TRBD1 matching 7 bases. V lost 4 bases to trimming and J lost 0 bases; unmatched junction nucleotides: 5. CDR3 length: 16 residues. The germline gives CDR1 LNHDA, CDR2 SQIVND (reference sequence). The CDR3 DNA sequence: TGTGCCAGTAGTACCAGGACAGGCCCAACTAATGAAAAACTGTTTTTT. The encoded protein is CASSTRTGPTNEKLFF.

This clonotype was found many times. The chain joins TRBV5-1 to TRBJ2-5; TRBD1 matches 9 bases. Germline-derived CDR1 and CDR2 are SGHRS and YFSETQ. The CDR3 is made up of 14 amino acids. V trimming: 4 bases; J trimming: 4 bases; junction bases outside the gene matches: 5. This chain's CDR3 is CASSTGTGLETQYF. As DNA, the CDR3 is TGCGCCAGCAGCACCGGGACAGGGTTAGAGACCCAGTACTTC.

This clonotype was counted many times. In DNA, the CDR3 is TGCAGTGCTAGTGCGTACAGCGGAAGGATAGATACGCAGTATTTT. This codes for CSASAYSGRIDTQYF. The rearrangement joins TRBV20-1 to TRBJ2-3; D perhaps matches TRBD2 (5 bases). The CDR3 covers 15 residues. Trimming shortened V by 3 bases and J by 5 bases, and 18 bases separated the two germline ends. Germline assignment: CDR1 DFQATT and CDR2 SNEGSKA (reference sequence).

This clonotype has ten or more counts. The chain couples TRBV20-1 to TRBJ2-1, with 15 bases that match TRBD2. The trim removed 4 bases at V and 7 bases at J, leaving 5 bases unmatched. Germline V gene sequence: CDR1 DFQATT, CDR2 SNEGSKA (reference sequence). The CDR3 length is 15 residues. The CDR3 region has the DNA TGCAGTGCTATTGGACTAGCGGGAGGGGGGAATGAGCAGTTCTTC. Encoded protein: CSAIGLAGGGNEQFF.

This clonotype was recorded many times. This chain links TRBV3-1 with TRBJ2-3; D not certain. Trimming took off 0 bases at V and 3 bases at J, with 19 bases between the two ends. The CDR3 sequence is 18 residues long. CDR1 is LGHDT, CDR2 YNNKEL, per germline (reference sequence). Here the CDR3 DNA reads TGTGCCAGCAGCCAAGATTTATCGGTTCGGGTCCCAACAGATACGCAGTATTTT. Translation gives CASSQDLSVRVPTDTQYF.

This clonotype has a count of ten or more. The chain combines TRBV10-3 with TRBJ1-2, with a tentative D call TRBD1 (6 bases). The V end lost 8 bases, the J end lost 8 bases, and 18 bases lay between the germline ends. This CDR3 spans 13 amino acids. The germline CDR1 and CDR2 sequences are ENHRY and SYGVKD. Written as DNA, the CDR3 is TGTGCCATCTCCATTAGGGGGGACGACGGCTACACCTTC. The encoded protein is CAISIRGDDGYTF.

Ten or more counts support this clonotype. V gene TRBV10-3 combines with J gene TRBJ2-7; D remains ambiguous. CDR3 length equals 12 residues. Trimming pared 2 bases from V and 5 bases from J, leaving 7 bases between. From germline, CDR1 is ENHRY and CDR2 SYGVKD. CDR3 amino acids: CAISERENEQYF. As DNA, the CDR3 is TGTGCCATCAGTGAGAGGGAAAACGAGCAGTACTTC.

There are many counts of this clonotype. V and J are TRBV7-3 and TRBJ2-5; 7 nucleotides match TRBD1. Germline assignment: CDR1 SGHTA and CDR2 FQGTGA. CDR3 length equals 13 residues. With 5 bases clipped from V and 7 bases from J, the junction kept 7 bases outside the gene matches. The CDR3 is CASSPGTEGTQYF. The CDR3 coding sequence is TGTGCCAGCAGCCCAGGGACAGAAGGGACCCAGTACTTC.

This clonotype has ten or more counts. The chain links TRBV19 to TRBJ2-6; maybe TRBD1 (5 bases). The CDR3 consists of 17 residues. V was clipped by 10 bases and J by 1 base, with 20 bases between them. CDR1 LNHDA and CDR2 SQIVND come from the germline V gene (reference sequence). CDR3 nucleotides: TGTGCCACAACAAGGGCTGGGGCCTCTTCTGGGGCCAACGTCCTGACTTTC. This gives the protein CATTRAGASSGANVLTF.

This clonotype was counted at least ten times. In nucleotides, the CDR3 is TGTGCCAGCAGCTTAGCGGGACTAGCGGGGGGGATAGAAGAGACCCAGTACTTC. Amino acid sequence: CASSLAGLAGGIEETQYF. The chain employs TRBV7-9 and TRBJ2-5; 16 bases map to TRBD2. The CDR3 is made up of 18 amino acids. Germline V CDR1 and CDR2: SEHNR, FQNEAQ (reference sequence). V trimming: 0 bases; J trimming: 3 bases; junction bases outside the gene matches: 4.

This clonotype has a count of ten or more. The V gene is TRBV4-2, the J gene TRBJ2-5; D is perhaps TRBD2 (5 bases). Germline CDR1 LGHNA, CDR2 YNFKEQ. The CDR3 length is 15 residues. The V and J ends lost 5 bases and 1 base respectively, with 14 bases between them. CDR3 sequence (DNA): TGTGCCAGCAGCATCGCCGGCGGGCTCCAAGAGACCCAGTACTTC. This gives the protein CASSIAGGLQETQYF.

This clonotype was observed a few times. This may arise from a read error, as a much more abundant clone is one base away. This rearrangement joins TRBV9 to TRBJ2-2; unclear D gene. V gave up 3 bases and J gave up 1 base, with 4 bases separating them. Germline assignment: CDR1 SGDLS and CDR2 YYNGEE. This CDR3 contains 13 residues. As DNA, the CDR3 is TGTGCCAGCAGCGGGGGGAACACCGGGGAGCTGTTTTTT. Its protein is CASSGGNTGELFF.

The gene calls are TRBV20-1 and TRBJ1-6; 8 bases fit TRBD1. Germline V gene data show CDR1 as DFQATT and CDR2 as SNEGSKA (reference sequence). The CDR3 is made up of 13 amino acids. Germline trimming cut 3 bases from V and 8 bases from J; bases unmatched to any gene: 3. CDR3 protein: CSASDRGYSPLHF. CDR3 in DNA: TGCAGTGCTAGCGACAGGGGTTATTCACCCCTCCACTTT.

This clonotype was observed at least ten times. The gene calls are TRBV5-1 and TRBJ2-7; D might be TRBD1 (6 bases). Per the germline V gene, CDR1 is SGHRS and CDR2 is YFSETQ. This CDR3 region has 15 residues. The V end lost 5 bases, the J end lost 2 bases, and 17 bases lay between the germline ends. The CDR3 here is CASSSGTTSPYEQYF. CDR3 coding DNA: TGCGCCAGCAGTTCCGGGACAACGTCTCCCTACGAGCAGTACTTC.

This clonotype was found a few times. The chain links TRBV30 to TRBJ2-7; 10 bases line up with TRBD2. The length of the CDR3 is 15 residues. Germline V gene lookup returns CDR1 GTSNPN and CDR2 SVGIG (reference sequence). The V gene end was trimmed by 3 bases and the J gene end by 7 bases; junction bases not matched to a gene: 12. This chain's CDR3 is CAWRGLAGVPGEQYF. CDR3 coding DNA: TGTGCCTGGAGAGGGCTAGCGGGGGTGCCTGGGGAGCAGTACTTC.

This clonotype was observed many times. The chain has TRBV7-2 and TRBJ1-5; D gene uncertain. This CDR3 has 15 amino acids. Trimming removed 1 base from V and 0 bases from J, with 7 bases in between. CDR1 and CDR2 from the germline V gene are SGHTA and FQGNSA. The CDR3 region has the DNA TGTGCCAGCAGCTTAGGAGTTTATAGCAATCAGCCCCAGCATTTT. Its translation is CASSLGVYSNQPQHF.

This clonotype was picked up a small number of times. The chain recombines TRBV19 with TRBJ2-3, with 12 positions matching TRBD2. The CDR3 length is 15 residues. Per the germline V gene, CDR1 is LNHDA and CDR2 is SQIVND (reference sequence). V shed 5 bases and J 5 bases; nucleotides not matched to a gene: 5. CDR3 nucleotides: TGTGCCAGTAGTGCTAGCGGGAGGGCCAGAGATACGCAGTATTTT. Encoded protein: CASSASGRARDTQYF.